Listed below are T cell receptor beta chains from one sample, sequenced in a study of blood T cells in healthy people across ages. TCRdb re-called the 5' RACE reads with MiXCR, one entry per CDR3 protein. Of about 1,400,000 distinct CDR3 sequences listed, 42% are singletons. The sequenced material came from blood. Source of these receptors: a woman under 30 in good health. The conserved cysteine and the conserved F or W are not part of the CDR3 here. The order of the fields is clone size, J gene, CDR3 length, V gene, CDR3 protein. Clone sizes are given selectively: once, few, many, or a class where the clone is expanded.

clone_size: once; j_call: TRBJ2-3; cdr3_length: 14; v_call: TRBV18; cdr3_aa: ASSPGSDSRSDTQY
clone_size: -; j_call: TRBJ2-4; cdr3_length: 15; v_call: TRBV30; cdr3_aa: AWNPLGTASAKNIQY
clone_size: few; j_call: TRBJ2-5; cdr3_length: 14; v_call: TRBV7-9; cdr3_aa: ASSLGQGGNQETQY
clone_size: -; j_call: TRBJ1-2; cdr3_length: 13; v_call: TRBV6-5; cdr3_aa: ASSKMTGTGGGYT
clone_size: -; j_call: TRBJ2-3; cdr3_length: 11; v_call: TRBV29-1; cdr3_aa: TSNEGGTDTQY
clone_size: many; j_call: TRBJ2-7; cdr3_length: 12; v_call: TRBV2; cdr3_aa: ASSVAGPYDEQY
clone_size: few; j_call: TRBJ2-7; cdr3_length: 13; v_call: TRBV27; cdr3_aa: ASSLSRGGFYEQY
clone_size: -; j_call: TRBJ2-3; cdr3_length: 13; v_call: TRBV6-1; cdr3_aa: ASSDQRGGGDTQY
clone_size: few; j_call: TRBJ2-6; cdr3_length: 14; v_call: TRBV7-9; cdr3_aa: ASGVQDSSGANVLT
clone_size: few; j_call: TRBJ1-1; cdr3_length: 11; v_call: TRBV5-1; cdr3_aa: ASSLGDHTEAF
clone_size: -; j_call: TRBJ2-2; cdr3_length: 8; v_call: TRBV2; cdr3_aa: ASGSGELF
clone_size: few; j_call: TRBJ1-6; cdr3_length: 11; v_call: TRBV12-3/TRBV12-4; cdr3_aa: ASSPTTDSPLH
clone_size: -; j_call: TRBJ2-5; cdr3_length: 13; v_call: TRBV20-1; cdr3_aa: SVLLRSGVQETQY
clone_size: few; j_call: TRBJ1-4; cdr3_length: 12; v_call: TRBV12-3/TRBV12-4; cdr3_aa: ASSFDSRSEKLF
clone_size: -; j_call: TRBJ2-7; cdr3_length: 12; v_call: TRBV10-3; cdr3_aa: AIKSGPSAYEQY
clone_size: -; j_call: TRBJ1-1; cdr3_length: 13; v_call: TRBV7-9; cdr3_aa: ASSRGRGRMTEAF
clone_size: -; j_call: TRBJ2-2; cdr3_length: 13; v_call: TRBV4-1; cdr3_aa: ASSQDIERAGELF
clone_size: few; j_call: TRBJ2-7; cdr3_length: 12; v_call: TRBV6-5; cdr3_aa: ASSYRGKNYEQY
clone_size: -; j_call: TRBJ1-2; cdr3_length: 13; v_call: TRBV7-9; cdr3_aa: ASSLESRGNYGYT
clone_size: -; j_call: TRBJ2-5; cdr3_length: 10; v_call: TRBV7-9; cdr3_aa: ASSLGDSRMY
clone_size: -; j_call: TRBJ2-7; cdr3_length: 13; v_call: TRBV3-1; cdr3_aa: ASSPLVQGDYEQY
clone_size: few; j_call: TRBJ2-7; cdr3_length: 13; v_call: TRBV5-1; cdr3_aa: ASSLGASTAYEQY
clone_size: -; j_call: TRBJ2-7; cdr3_length: 12; v_call: TRBV6-6; cdr3_aa: ASRAGEVRHEQY
clone_size: -; j_call: TRBJ2-7; cdr3_length: 13; v_call: TRBV7-9; cdr3_aa: ASSLGGEGNYEQY
clone_size: once; j_call: TRBJ2-7; cdr3_length: 13; v_call: TRBV28; cdr3_aa: ASLKGGTGAGEQY
clone_size: -; j_call: TRBJ1-1; cdr3_length: 12; v_call: TRBV20-1; cdr3_aa: SAREIGGRAEAF
clone_size: -; j_call: TRBJ1-1; cdr3_length: 15; v_call: TRBV10-2; cdr3_aa: ASSETKTTGSNTEAF
clone_size: -; j_call: TRBJ1-1; cdr3_length: 13; v_call: TRBV20-1; cdr3_aa: SASPGAAMNTEAF
clone_size: few; j_call: TRBJ2-1; cdr3_length: 11; v_call: TRBV6-4; cdr3_aa: ASSLAERDEQF
clone_size: -; j_call: TRBJ2-7; cdr3_length: 12; v_call: TRBV4-2; cdr3_aa: ASSLDRGRDEQY
clone_size: -; j_call: TRBJ2-3; cdr3_length: 14; v_call: TRBV6-5; cdr3_aa: ASSSDLPGRTDTQY
clone_size: -; j_call: TRBJ2-3; cdr3_length: 13; v_call: TRBV2; cdr3_aa: ASTRGPSGTDTQY
clone_size: -; j_call: TRBJ1-2; cdr3_length: 12; v_call: TRBV9; cdr3_aa: ASNVAKTPRGYT
clone_size: -; j_call: TRBJ2-7; cdr3_length: 11; v_call: TRBV5-4; cdr3_aa: ASSRQGVGEQY
clone_size: few; j_call: TRBJ1-4; cdr3_length: 11; v_call: TRBV27; cdr3_aa: ASSLWKNEKLF
clone_size: -; j_call: TRBJ2-1; cdr3_length: 13; v_call: TRBV27; cdr3_aa: ASHPGRTNYNEQF
clone_size: -; j_call: TRBJ2-1; cdr3_length: 11; v_call: TRBV10-1; cdr3_aa: ASSEKGNNEQF
clone_size: -; j_call: TRBJ2-1; cdr3_length: 11; v_call: TRBV10-3; cdr3_aa: AIETGDSNEQF
clone_size: -; j_call: TRBJ2-7; cdr3_length: 13; v_call: TRBV6-5; cdr3_aa: ASGYSGTGSYEQY
clone_size: -; j_call: TRBJ2-7; cdr3_length: 13; v_call: TRBV12-3/TRBV12-4; cdr3_aa: ASRPKGVGIYERY
clone_size: few; j_call: TRBJ2-3; cdr3_length: 13; v_call: TRBV10-3; cdr3_aa: AISEYGGGEDTQY
clone_size: few; j_call: TRBJ1-5; cdr3_length: 14; v_call: TRBV7-2; cdr3_aa: ASSPGPGYGNQPQH
clone_size: few; j_call: TRBJ2-1; cdr3_length: 13; v_call: TRBV3-1; cdr3_aa: ASSPLLGLYNEQF
clone_size: -; j_call: TRBJ2-3; cdr3_length: 11; v_call: TRBV28; cdr3_aa: ASSSYRTDTQY
clone_size: few; j_call: TRBJ2-5; cdr3_length: 13; v_call: TRBV4-1; cdr3_aa: ASSQLAGGPWEQY
clone_size: -; j_call: TRBJ2-7; cdr3_length: 12; v_call: TRBV11-2; cdr3_aa: ASSLGTTGYEQY
clone_size: -; j_call: TRBJ2-3; cdr3_length: 14; v_call: TRBV12-3/TRBV12-4; cdr3_aa: ASSLRAGGPSDTQY
clone_size: few; j_call: TRBJ1-1; cdr3_length: 10; v_call: TRBV30; cdr3_aa: ACGQGDTEAF
clone_size: -; j_call: TRBJ2-7; cdr3_length: 14; v_call: TRBV4-2; cdr3_aa: ASSQASGQEAYEQY